The 9 T cell receptor beta chains below come from one sample, sequenced in a study of cytomegalovirus exposure and HLA in healthy donors. In the PCR, 60 Vbeta and 13 Jbeta primers were used. Assay used: immunoSEQ multiplex PCR; TCRdb lists only in-frame clones, some missing. Its table lists tens of thousands of clones. Source material: PBMCs. The receptors derive from a man aged 35 to 55 in good health and CMV-seronegative.

The V gene is TRBV28, the J gene TRBJ2-5, with 12 bases aligning to TRBD2. The V gene end was trimmed by 5 bases and the J gene end by 4 bases; junction bases not matched to a gene: 5. Germline loops: CDR1 MDHEN, CDR2 SYDVKM. The CDR3 is 15 amino acids. The chain's CDR3 is CASSQWTSGAETQYF. CDR3 bases: TGTGCCAGCAGTCAGTGGACTAGCGGGGCAGAGACCCAGTACTTC.

The rearrangement joins TRBV25-1 to TRBJ1-5; 8 bases are a match to TRBD1. CDR3 length: 15 amino acids. Germline V gives CDR1 MGHDK, CDR2 SYGVNS. J was trimmed by 2 bases and V by 4 bases; bases with no gene match: 4. The CDR3 is CASSVSGGGNQPQHF. The DNA of the CDR3 is TGTGCCAGCAGTGTTTCAGGGGGCGGCAATCAGCCCCAGCATTTT. Drawing the rest from reference TRBV25-1 and TRBJ1-5, the complete variable domain is EADIYQTPRYLVIGTGKKITLECSQTMGHDKMYWYQQDPGMELHLIHYSYGVNSTEKGDLSSESTVSRIRTEHFPLTLESARPSHTSQYLCASSVSGGGNQPQHFGDGTRLSIL.

The chain couples TRBV9 to TRBJ1-3, with D maybe TRBD1 (5 bases). The CDR3 is 15 residues long. Germline values: CDR1 SGDLS, CDR2 YYNGEE. V was shortened by 6 bases and J by 0 bases, with 13 bases between the two germline ends. The CDR3 is CASTERGDSGNTIYF. CDR3 sequence (DNA): TGTGCCAGCACCGAAAGGGGCGACTCTGGAAACACCATATATTTT.

The rearrangement joins TRBV7-2 to TRBJ1-6, with a possible D match to TRBD1 (6 bases). CDR1 and CDR2 from the germline V gene are SGHTA and FQGNSA. The CDR3 is 15 residues long. V was pared by 3 bases and J by 5 bases, with 11 bases between. This chain's CDR3 is CASSLAGAHNSPLHF. CDR3 nucleotides: TGTGCCAGCAGCTTGGCAGGGGCCCATAATTCACCCCTCCACTTT.

The chain employs TRBV28 and TRBJ2-3; D is unresolved. This CDR3 region has 16 residues. V was shortened by 5 bases and J by 6 bases, with 21 bases between the two germline ends. The germline gives CDR1 MDHEN, CDR2 SYDVKM. CDR3 region: CASSPLAGYLGDTQYF. The CDR3 DNA sequence: TGTGCCAGCAGTCCCCTCGCAGGCTATTTGGGCGATACGCAGTATTTT.

The V and J genes are TRBV5-1 and TRBJ2-1; no reliable D call. Germline assignment: CDR1 SGHRS and CDR2 YFSETQ. V was clipped by 4 bases and J by 6 bases, with 8 bases between them. The CDR3 runs to 12 residues. CDR3 nucleotide sequence: TGCGCCAGCAGCGTAGATGCCAATGAGCAGTTCTTC. As protein: CASSVDANEQFF.

The chain carries TRBV28 and TRBJ1-5; D is perhaps TRBD1 (5 bases). V lost 5 bases, J lost 8 bases, and 19 bases lay in between. CDR3 size: 15 residues. The germline V gene encodes CDR1 MDHEN and CDR2 SYDVKM. CDR3 coding DNA: TGTGCCAGCAGTGCCCGGGACTTTCACGTGGAGCCCCAGCATTTT. This translates into CASSARDFHVEPQHF. Combining the CDR3 with reference TRBV28 and TRBJ1-5 gives the whole variable domain DVKVTQSSRYLVKRTGEKVFLECVQDMDHENMFWYRQDPGLGLRLIYFSYDVKMKEKGDIPEGYSVSREKKERFSLILESASTNQTSMYLCASSARDFHVEPQHFGDGTRLSIL.

J is TRBJ2-2 and V is TRBV5-1; 12 bases are a match to TRBD1. The germline V gene has CDR1 SGHRS and CDR2 YFSETQ. This CDR3 has 14 amino acids. Trimming removed 5 bases from V and 4 bases from J; junction bases left unmatched: 0. CDR3 nucleotides: TGCGCCAGCAGGGGACAGGGGGCCACCGGGGAGCTGTTTTTT. Its protein product is CASRGQGATGELFF.

The V call is TRBV7-2, the J call TRBJ2-1; D remains unclear. There are 13 residues in the CDR3. Germline loops: CDR1 SGHTA, CDR2 FQGNSA. V lost 5 bases and J lost 7, with 12 bases in between. The DNA of the CDR3 is TGTGCCAGCAGCCCCCCCCCTATGAATGAGCAGTTCTTC. As protein: CASSPPPMNEQFF.